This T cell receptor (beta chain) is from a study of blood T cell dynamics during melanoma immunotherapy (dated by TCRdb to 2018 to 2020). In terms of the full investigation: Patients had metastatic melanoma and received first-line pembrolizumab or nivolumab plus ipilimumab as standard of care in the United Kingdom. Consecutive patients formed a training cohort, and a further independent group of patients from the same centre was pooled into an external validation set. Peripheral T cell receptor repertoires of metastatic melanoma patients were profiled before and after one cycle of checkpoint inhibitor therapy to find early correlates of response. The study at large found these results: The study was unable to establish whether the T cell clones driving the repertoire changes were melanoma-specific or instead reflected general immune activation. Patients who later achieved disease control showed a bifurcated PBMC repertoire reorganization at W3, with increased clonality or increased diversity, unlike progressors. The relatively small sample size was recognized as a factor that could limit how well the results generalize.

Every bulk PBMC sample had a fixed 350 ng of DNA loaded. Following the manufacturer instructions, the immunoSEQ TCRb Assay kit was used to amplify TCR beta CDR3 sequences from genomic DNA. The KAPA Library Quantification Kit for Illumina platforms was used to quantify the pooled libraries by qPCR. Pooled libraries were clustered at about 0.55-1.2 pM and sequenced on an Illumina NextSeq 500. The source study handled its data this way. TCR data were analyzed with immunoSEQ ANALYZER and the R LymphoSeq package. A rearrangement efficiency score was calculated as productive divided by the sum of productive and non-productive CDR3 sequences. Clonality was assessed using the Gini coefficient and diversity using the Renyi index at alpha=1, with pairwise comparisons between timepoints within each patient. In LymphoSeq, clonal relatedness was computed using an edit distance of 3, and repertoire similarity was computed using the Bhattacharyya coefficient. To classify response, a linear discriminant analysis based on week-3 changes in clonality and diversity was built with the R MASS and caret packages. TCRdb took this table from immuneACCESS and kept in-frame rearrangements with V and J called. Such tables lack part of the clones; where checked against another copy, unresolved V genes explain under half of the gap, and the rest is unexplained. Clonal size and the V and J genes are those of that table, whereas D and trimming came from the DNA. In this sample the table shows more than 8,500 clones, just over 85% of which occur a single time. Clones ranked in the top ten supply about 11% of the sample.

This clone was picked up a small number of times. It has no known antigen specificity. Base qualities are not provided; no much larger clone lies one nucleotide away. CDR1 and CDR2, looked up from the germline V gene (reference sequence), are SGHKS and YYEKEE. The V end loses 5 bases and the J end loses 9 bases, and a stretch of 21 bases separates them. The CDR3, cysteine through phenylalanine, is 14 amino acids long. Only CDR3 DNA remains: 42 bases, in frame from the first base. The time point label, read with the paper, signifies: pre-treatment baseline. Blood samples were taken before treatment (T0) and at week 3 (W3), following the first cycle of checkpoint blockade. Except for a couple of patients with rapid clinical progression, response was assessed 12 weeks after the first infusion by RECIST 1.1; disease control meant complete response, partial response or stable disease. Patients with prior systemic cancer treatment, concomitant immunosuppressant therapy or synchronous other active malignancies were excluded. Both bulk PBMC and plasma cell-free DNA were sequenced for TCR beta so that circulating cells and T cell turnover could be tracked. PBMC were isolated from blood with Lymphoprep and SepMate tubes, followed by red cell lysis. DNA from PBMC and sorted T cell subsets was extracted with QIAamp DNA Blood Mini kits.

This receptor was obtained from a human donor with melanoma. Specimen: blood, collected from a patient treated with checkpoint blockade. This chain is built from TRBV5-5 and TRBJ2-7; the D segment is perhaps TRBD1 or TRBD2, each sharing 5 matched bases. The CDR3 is CASSIWGRDVRQYF. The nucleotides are TGTGCCAGCAGTATATGGGGCAGGGACGTACGGCAGTACTTC.